This is a list of T cell receptor beta chains from one sample in a study of T-cell memory formation after mild COVID-19. TCRdb passed the 5' RACE reads through MiXCR, listing each CDR3 protein once. The data show 200,000 to 250,000 distinct CDR3 sequences, around 26% seen once. The sample consisted of PBMCs or a T cell subset sorted from them (not recorded which). The receptors were sampled from an adult woman who had mild COVID-19 (a few samples of this study predate the infection). Cell type and time point are not known. Both conserved end residues are part of each CDR3. Each record gives: clone size, J gene, D gene, V gene, CDR3 DNA, CDR3 protein. A D gene is named only where the DNA matches it firmly. Clone size, where shown, is once, few, many, or a class for clones that have expanded.

clone size: NA; J gene: TRBJ1-5; D gene: NA; V gene: TRBV6-2/TRBV6-3; CDR3 DNA: TGTGCCAGCGCTCGGGGGTATCAGCCCCAGCATTTT; CDR3 protein: CASARGYQPQHF
clone size: NA; J gene: TRBJ2-1; D gene: TRBD2; V gene: TRBV7-3; CDR3 DNA: TGTGCCAGCAGCTCGACGCCGTCTAGCGGGAGTCTGTTCTTC; CDR3 protein: CASSSTPSSGSLFF
clone size: NA; J gene: TRBJ1-4; D gene: NA; V gene: TRBV20-1; CDR3 DNA: TGCAGTGCTAGGGTCCTCGGAGGGCAAACTAATGAAAAACTGTTTTTT; CDR3 protein: CSARVLGGQTNEKLFF
clone size: NA; J gene: TRBJ1-1; D gene: NA; V gene: TRBV20-1; CDR3 DNA: TGCAGTGCTAGGGACGGCGGCCTCCCGAGGGAAACTGAAGCTTTCTTT; CDR3 protein: CSARDGGLPRETEAFF
clone size: NA; J gene: TRBJ2-6; D gene: NA; V gene: TRBV9; CDR3 DNA: TGTGCCAGCAGCGTGGCCTCTGGGGCCAACGTCCTGACTTTC; CDR3 protein: CASSVASGANVLTF
clone size: few; J gene: TRBJ2-5; D gene: NA; V gene: TRBV9; CDR3 DNA: TGTGCCAGCAGCGGTGACAGGGGAGGGAAGACCCAGTACTTC; CDR3 protein: CASSGDRGGKTQYF
clone size: NA; J gene: TRBJ2-7; D gene: NA; V gene: TRBV20-1; CDR3 DNA: TGCAGTGCTAGAGCCCAGGAAGGACCTAGCTACGAGCAGTACTTC; CDR3 protein: CSARAQEGPSYEQYF
clone size: NA; J gene: TRBJ2-7; D gene: TRBD1; V gene: TRBV13; CDR3 DNA: TGTGCCAGCAGCATCGGGGACAGGGAGTACGAGCAGTACTTC; CDR3 protein: CASSIGDREYEQYF
clone size: NA; J gene: TRBJ2-1; D gene: TRBD1; V gene: TRBV7-2; CDR3 DNA: TGTGCCAGCGTCAAGTACAGGGGGGTTGGAGGCAATGAGCAGTTCTTC; CDR3 protein: CASVKYRGVGGNEQFF
clone size: NA; J gene: TRBJ1-5; D gene: NA; V gene: TRBV12-3/TRBV12-4; CDR3 DNA: TGTGCCAGCAGGGCAGGGAGCCAGCCCCAGCATTTT; CDR3 protein: CASRAGSQPQHF